These T cell receptor beta chains were read from a single sample in a study of T cells in Graves' hyperthyroidism and ophthalmopathy. TCRdb called the multiplex PCR reads again in MiXCR, with one record for every CDR3 protein. Of more than 500,000 distinct CDR3 sequences listed, about 16% were seen once; the top ten hold 25% to 30%. The source material was blood. These receptors were collected from a woman in her thirties with Graves' ophthalmopathy. The CDR3 runs from the conserved cysteine through the conserved F or W. Only part of the rows carry a size: once, few, many, or a class if the clone is expanded.

V gene,J gene,clone size,CDR3 protein
TRBV12-3/TRBV12-4,TRBJ2-4,.,CASSLAGLAGVKNIQYF
TRBV18,TRBJ2-5,many,CASSPQGLETQYF
TRBV5-1,TRBJ2-1,many,CASSSAGGLGNEQFF
TRBV4-1,TRBJ2-7,.,CASSRTAVYEQYF
TRBV3-1,TRBJ2-1,few,CASSQEIAIQGTVYYDEQFF
TRBV5-4,TRBJ2-3,few,CASSPGTTHPTDTQYF
TRBV9,TRBJ1-1,many,CASSPTRNEEGEAFF
TRBV6-1,TRBJ2-4,many,CASSEASTLLGTDKNIQYF
TRBV11-2,TRBJ1-1,.,CASSLVVRDRQAFF
TRBV7-9,TRBJ1-6,.,CASSSGPGRSPLHF
TRBV5-8,TRBJ1-1,.,CASSLSYSNTEAFF
TRBV29-1,TRBJ2-3,many,CSLDGGADTQYF
TRBV12-3/TRBV12-4,TRBJ2-2,many,CASSLRLAGGLGAGELFF
TRBV27,TRBJ1-6,.,CASTTPRVYNSPLHF
TRBV30,TRBJ2-1,many,CAWGELLDNEQFF
TRBV27,TRBJ2-2,few,CASRFGDRNLNTGELFF
TRBV3-1,TRBJ1-5,.,CASSQDPGGRSSPQHF